This TCR beta chain was retrieved from a study of identifying expanded T cells in peripheral blood. V shed 1 base and J shed 0 bases, with 7 bases lying between them. The V gene's germline CDR1 is MDHEN and CDR2 SYDVKM. The CDR3 has 15 residues. Libraries were prepared by immunoSEQ multiplex PCR; TCRdb keeps only in-frame clonotypes and omits some of them. The data hold approximately 130,000 clones, with 70% to 90% observed a single time. The V call is TRBV28, the J call TRBJ1-3; no clear D. The sequence was collected from a person aged 18-70 years in good health. Sequenced input: blood. In DNA form, the CDR3 reads TGTGCCAGCAGTTTATTCAGCTTCTCTGGAAACACCATATATTTT. It translates to CASSLFSFSGNTIYF.